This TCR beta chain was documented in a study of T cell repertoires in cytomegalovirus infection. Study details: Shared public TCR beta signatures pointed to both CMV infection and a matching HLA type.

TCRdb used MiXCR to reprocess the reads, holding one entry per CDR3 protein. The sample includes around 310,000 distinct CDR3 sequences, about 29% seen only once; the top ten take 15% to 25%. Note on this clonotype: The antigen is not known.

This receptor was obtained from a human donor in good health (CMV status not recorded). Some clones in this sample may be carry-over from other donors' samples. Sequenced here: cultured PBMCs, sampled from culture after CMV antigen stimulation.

CDR3 sequence reads: CASSPPGQVKAFF. As DNA, the CDR3 is TGTGCCAGCAGCCCACCGGGACAGGTGAAAGCTTTCTTT. This chain connects TRBV3-1 to TRBJ1-1; 8 bases match TRBD1. The CDR3 is 13 amino acids. Germline assignment: CDR1 LGHDT and CDR2 YNNKEL (reference sequence). J was trimmed by 9 bases and V by 4 bases; bases with no gene match: 7.